The rows below give T cell receptor beta chains drawn from one sample of a study of blood T cell repertoires in COVID-19. TCRdb keeps only in-frame clones here, not all; method: immunoSEQ multiplex PCR. Among some 290,000 clones listed, about nine tenths were seen once. The sample was peripheral blood. Receptors originate from a woman aged 45-59 years who had recovered from COVID-19. CDR3s include the opening cysteine and the closing phenylalanine or tryptophan. A D gene is named only where the DNA matches it firmly. A row's size may be missing; if present it is once, few, many or a size class.

. TRBJ2-2 TRBD2 TRBV5-4 TGTGCCAGCAGCTCTAGGACTAGCGGGAGGGCCACCGGGGAGCTGTTTTTT CASSSRTSGRATGELFF
once TRBJ2-5 . TRBV5-1 TGCGCCAGCAGCTGGGGCTCTGGCTCCGGGGAGACCCAGTACTTC CASSWGSGSGETQYF
. TRBJ2-4 . TRBV21-1 TGTGCCAGCAGCAAAGCAGTCAGTTCCAAAAACATTCAGTACTTC CASSKAVSSKNIQYF
. TRBJ1-1 . TRBV6-6 TGTGCCAGCACCCCGGGTGTAGGCACTGAAGCTTTCTTT CASTPGVGTEAFF
. TRBJ2-1 TRBD2 TRBV5-1 TGCGCCAGCAGCTTGGGCTTTGGCGGGAGGGGAAATGAGCAGTTCTTC CASSLGFGGRGNEQFF
. TRBJ1-1 . TRBV18 TGTGCCAGCTCTCGAGGGTCGAACACTGAAGCTTTCTTT CASSRGSNTEAFF
. TRBJ1-5 . TRBV18 TGTGCCAGCTCACCTCCTACTGGGCCCCAGCATTTT CASSPPTGPQHF
. TRBJ2-7 TRBD1 TRBV7-9 TGTGCCAGCAGCATTGGACAGGGCCAGCAGTACTTC CASSIGQGQQYF
. TRBJ2-3 . TRBV9 TGTGCCAGCAGCGTACCCGATTCCCTAACAGATACGCAGTATTTT CASSVPDSLTDTQYF
. TRBJ2-5 TRBD2 TRBV5-1 TGCGCCAGCAGCTTGCTAGCGGGGGCCCAAGAGACCCAGTACTTC CASSLLAGAQETQYF
. TRBJ2-7 . TRBV5-4 TGTGCCAGCAGCATTCGAGGACAGACCTACGAGCAGTACTTC CASSIRGQTYEQYF
. TRBJ1-5 . TRBV15 TGTGCCACCAGCAGTTCCGGGTGGCAGGGGATCCATCAGCCCCAGCATTTT CATSSSGWQGIHQPQHF
few TRBJ2-1 TRBD1 TRBV7-8 TGTGCCAGCAGCCGGGGACAGGGTCGAAATGAGCAGTTCTTC CASSRGQGRNEQFF
. TRBJ1-3 . TRBV6-1 TGTGCCAGCAGTGAAGACAGGAACTCTGGAAACACCATATATTTT CASSEDRNSGNTIYF
few TRBJ2-7 TRBD1 TRBV19 TGTGCCAGTACTCCCGGGACAGGGGGCTTCTACGAGCAGTACTTC CASTPGTGGFYEQYF
. TRBJ1-2 TRBD1 TRBV30 TGTGCCTGGAGTGGATGGACAGGGGATGGCTACACCTTC CAWSGWTGDGYTF
. TRBJ2-3 . TRBV7-3 TGTGCCAGCAGCCCAACTATTCTAGAATCGTTCGGTACGCAGTATTTT CASSPTILESFGTQYF
. TRBJ2-7 . TRBV4-1 TGCGCCAGCAGCCAGAGGGACACCTACGAGCAGTACTTC CASSQRDTYEQYF
. TRBJ2-7 TRBD1 TRBV28 TGTGCCAGCAGACTAAGGGGAGGACAGGGCTACGAGCAGTACTTC CASRLRGGQGYEQYF
. TRBJ1-5 . TRBV7-7 TGTGCTAGCAGCTTAGGGGAGACAGGAGATCAGCCCCAGCATTTT CASSLGETGDQPQHF
. TRBJ2-5 . TRBV29-1 TGCAGCGTTTGGGGAGGCGTACAAGAGACCCAGTACTTC CSVWGGVQETQYF
. TRBJ2-5 . TRBV30 TGTGCCTGGAGCAAATCGGGGGGCAGACGAGAGACCCAGTACTTC CAWSKSGGRRETQYF
. TRBJ2-5 . TRBV11-2 TGTGCCAGCAGCTTAGATTATGGGGGTGGAGGGGAGACCCAGTACTTC CASSLDYGGGGETQYF